The text below deals with one T cell receptor (beta chain). Its antigen is still unknown. The sample is drawn from a study of CD8 T cells in Susac syndrome. Findings of the study overall: The study recognized that the number of individuals in its TCR sequencing and HLA analysis was relatively small.

The CDR3 runs 11 residues. Germline CDR1 is SGHTA and CDR2 is FQGNSA. The V end was cut by 3 bases, the J end by 8 bases, with 5 bases between. Blood CD8+ and CD4+ T cells underwent high-throughput TCR beta sequencing. RNA, at roughly 0.5 to 1 ug, was reverse transcribed with random hexamers. Amplification of the TCR beta CDR3 was carried out by immunoSEQ multiplex PCR, which spanned a total of 54 Vbeta and 13 Jbeta segments. MiXCR, applied by TCRdb to the immunoSEQ multiplex PCR reads, yields one record per CDR3 protein. The data show around 170,000 distinct CDR3 sequences, 90% to 95% seen once. This rearrangement joins TRBV7-2 to TRBJ2-1; D is unclear. The receptor was derived from a human donor in good health. Sequencing was performed on CD4+ T cells from PBMCs. Here the CDR3 reads CASSFYDEQFF. Here the CDR3 DNA reads TGTGCCAGCAGCTTCTATGATGAGCAGTTCTTC.